What follows are 11 T cell receptor beta chains derived from one specimen sequenced in a study of shared clonotypes between healthy human individuals. TCRdb keeps only in-frame clones here, not all; method: immunoSEQ multiplex PCR. In the table there are approximately 1.9 million clones, 80% to 95% of which are singletons. As defined, naive CD8 cells were CD45RO-negative and positively selected for CCR7, with terminally differentiated effector memory CD45RA+ cells excluded. The sample taken for sequencing was naive CD8+ T cells from PBMCs. The receptors shown here come from a man aged 18 to 30 in good health. Some clones in this sample may be carry-over from other donors' samples.

This clone was seen a single time. This chain uses TRBV7-2 with TRBJ2-3; the D gene is possibly TRBD1 (5 bases). Germline V CDR1 and CDR2: SGHTA, FQGNSA. The CDR3 consists of 14 residues. With 5 bases removed from V and 5 bases from J, the gap between germline ends came to 14 bases. CDR3 in DNA: TGTGCCAGCAGCCACCAGGGTTCTAGAGATACGCAGTATTTT. This gives the protein CASSHQGSRDTQYF. The variable domain in full, with the rest retrieved from reference TRBV7-2 and TRBJ2-3, is GAGVSQSPSNKVTEKGKDVELRCDPISGHTALYWYRQSLGQGLEFLIYFQGNSAPDKSGLPSDRFSAERTGGSVSTLTIQRTQQEDSAVYLCASSHQGSRDTQYFGPGTRLTVL.

The V call is TRBV15, the J call TRBJ2-7; 7 bases are shared with TRBD2. V trimming: 5 bases; J trimming: 0 bases; junction bases outside the gene matches: 1. Per germline, CDR1 LNHNV and CDR2 YYDKDF (reference sequence). The CDR3 sequence is 13 residues long. This chain's CDR3 is CATSLAGSYEQYF. CDR3 bases: TGTGCCACCAGCTTAGCGGGCTCCTACGAGCAGTACTTC.

The CDR3 reads CASSPVAVRLNTEAFF. CDR3 in DNA: TGTGCCAGCAGTCCTGTAGCAGTAAGACTGAACACTGAAGCTTTCTTT. The rearrangement joins TRBV27 to TRBJ1-1; D is unresolved. Germline CDR1 reads MNHEY; CDR2 reads SMNVEV (reference sequence). The V and J ends lost 5 bases and 0 bases respectively, with 16 bases between them. The CDR3 consists of 16 residues.

V and J are TRBV21-1 and TRBJ2-7; the table calls TRBD2, which could not be checked here. TRBV21-1 is an annotated pseudogene. The CDR3 is made up of 13 amino acids. The CDR3 bases are TGTGCCAGCATCGGTCAAGTCCTCAACGAGCAGTACTTC. Residues: CASIGQVLNEQYF.

The chain employs TRBV4-3 and TRBJ2-3; TRBD2 agrees at 7 bases. Germline V gene data show CDR1 as LGHNA and CDR2 as YSLEER. This CDR3 spans 15 amino acids. Trimming took 2 bases from V and 4 from J; bases not matched to a gene: 6. The CDR3 region is CASSQLRERADTQYF. Here the CDR3 DNA reads TGCGCCAGCAGCCAACTGCGGGAGCGCGCAGATACGCAGTATTTT.

The table lists this clone with a few counts. The gene calls are TRBV27 and TRBJ1-1, with D tentatively TRBD1 (5 bases). The CDR3 runs to 13 residues. The germline V and J ends were trimmed by 5 bases and 4 bases, with 11 bases remaining between them. Germline V CDR1 and CDR2: MNHEY, SMNVEV (reference sequence). CDR3 nucleotide sequence: TGTGCCAGCAGTATGGGACGGTTCACTGAAGCTTTCTTT. This translates into CASSMGRFTEAFF.

The rearrangement links TRBV11-2 to TRBJ2-1; D uncertain. The V gene's germline CDR1 is SGHAT and CDR2 FQNNGV. The CDR3 length is 16 residues. With 0 bases removed from V and 4 bases from J, the gap between germline ends came to 13 bases. CDR3: CASSLDLGGTYNEQFF. The CDR3, as DNA: TGTGCCAGCAGCTTAGATCTCGGTGGAACTTACAATGAGCAGTTCTTC.

The chain combines TRBV7-9 with TRBJ2-7; D is undetermined. CDR1 and CDR2 (germline): SEHNR, FQNEAQ (reference sequence). The CDR3 contains 12 residues. V lost 3 bases to trimming and J lost 3 bases, with 6 bases between them. This chain's CDR3 is CASSFSFYEQYF. CDR3 coding DNA: TGTGCCAGCAGCTTCAGCTTCTACGAGCAGTACTTC. Complete variable domain (other parts from reference TRBV7-9 and TRBJ2-7): DTGVSQNPRHKITKRGQNVTFRCDPISEHNRLYWYRQTLGQGPEFLTYFQNEAQLEKSRLLSDRFSAERPKGSFSTLEIQRTEQGDSAMYLCASSFSFYEQYFGPGTRLTVT.

The chain employs TRBV6-6 and TRBJ1-1; 9 nucleotides align to TRBD1. Unmatched junction bases numbered 3, after V lost 1 base and J lost 0 bases. The CDR3 has 16 amino acids. In germline, CDR1 is MNHNY, CDR2 SVGAGI (reference sequence). The DNA of the CDR3 is TGTGCCAGCAGTTACTTAACAGGGGGCATGAACACTGAAGCTTTCTTT. Encoded protein: CASSYLTGGMNTEAFF.

This rearrangement joins TRBV19 to TRBJ2-1, with 12 positions matching TRBD2. The CDR3 has 14 residues. Looked up from germline, CDR1 is LNHDA and CDR2 is SQIVND (reference sequence). Trimming at V came to 3 bases and at J to 9 bases, leaving 3 bases not matched to a gene. The chain's CDR3 is CASSIWTSGIEQFF. The CDR3 coding sequence is TGTGCCAGTAGTATTTGGACTAGCGGGATTGAGCAGTTCTTC.

V gene TRBV29-1 combines with J gene TRBJ1-2; D unresolved. The CDR3 consists of 13 residues. Germline assignment: CDR1 SQVTM and CDR2 ANQGSEA. Trimming shortened V by 4 bases and J by 3 bases, and 12 bases separated the two germline ends. CDR3 sequence reads: CSVGEGTHYGYTF. DNA for the CDR3: TGCAGCGTTGGGGAGGGAACACACTATGGCTACACCTTC.